A single sample is the source of the 16 T cell receptor beta chains below, sequenced in a study of shared clonotypes between healthy human individuals. Using immunoSEQ multiplex PCR, the repertoire was profiled, and TCRdb retains in-frame clones only, with some absent. Of about 2.4 million clones in the sample, roughly 93% are singletons; the top ten hold 0.36%. Specimen: naive CD4+ T cells from PBMCs. Subset meaning: CD45RA+ positively selected. These TCRs come from a man younger than 30 in good health. Some clones in this sample may be carry-over from other donors' samples.

V and J are TRBV27 and TRBJ1-1, with D perhaps TRBD1 (6 bases). Trimming took 1 base from V and 3 from J, leaving 9 bases between them. Per the germline V gene, CDR1 is MNHEY and CDR2 is SMNVEV (reference sequence). CDR3 length: 14 residues. CDR3 DNA sequence: TGTGCCAGCAGTTTATACGAGGGGGACACTGAAGCTTTCTTT. Translating gives CASSLYEGDTEAFF.

This clone has only a few counts. The chain has TRBV7-9 and TRBJ2-2; 7 bases fit TRBD2. V was clipped by 3 bases and J by 7 bases; unmatched bases: 5. The CDR3 is made up of 14 amino acids. Germline loops: CDR1 SEHNR, CDR2 FQNEAQ (reference sequence). CDR3 coding DNA: TGTGCCAGCAGCTTGCGGGAGCGTATCGGGGAGCTGTTTTTT. As protein: CASSLRERIGELFF.

The rearrangement joins TRBV5-1 to TRBJ2-7; D ambiguous. The ends were cut back, 1 base at V and 0 bases at J, with 11 bases in the middle. Germline loops: CDR1 SGHRS, CDR2 YFSETQ. This CDR3 is built from 15 residues. This CDR3 is CASSLLGVSSYEQYF. The CDR3 DNA follows: TGCGCCAGCAGCTTGTTGGGTGTCAGCTCCTACGAGCAGTACTTC.

This chain links TRBV9 with TRBJ1-3; D gene uncertain. V gave up 7 bases and J gave up 0 bases, with 17 bases separating them. CDR3 length: 16 amino acids. Germline CDR1 SGDLS, CDR2 YYNGEE. The CDR3 sequence: CASGDSVFPSGNTIYF. The CDR3 DNA follows: TGTGCCAGCGGCGACTCCGTATTCCCCTCTGGAAACACCATATATTTT.

The chain links TRBV4-1 to TRBJ2-2; D might be TRBD1 (6 bases). V dropped 4 bases and J dropped 3 bases, with 15 bases sitting between them. The CDR3 contains 16 residues. Germline CDR1 and CDR2: MGHRA and YSYEKL. CDR3 region: CASSPTINRDTGELFF. The CDR3 coding sequence is TGCGCCAGCAGCCCTACGATCAACAGGGACACCGGGGAGCTGTTTTTT.

CDR3 bases: TGCGCCAGCAGCTCCGGGAGGGGAGGCACCGGGGAGCTGTTTTTT. Protein: CASSSGRGGTGELFF. The V gene is TRBV5-1, the J gene TRBJ2-2; 8 bases are shared with TRBD2. Looked up from germline, CDR1 is SGHRS and CDR2 is YFSETQ. Germline trimming cut 3 bases from V and 4 bases from J; bases unmatched to any gene: 5. The CDR3 covers 15 residues. Together with reference TRBV5-1 and TRBJ2-2, the CDR3 gives the full variable domain: KAGVTQTPRYLIKTRGQQVTLSCSPISGHRSVSWYQQTPGQGLQFLFEYFSETQRNKGNFPGRFSGRQFSNSRSEMNVSTLELGDSALYLCASSSGRGGTGELFFGEGSRLTVL.

This chain links TRBV25-1 with TRBJ1-4; D gene uncertain. The CDR3 totals 15 residues. Per the germline V gene, CDR1 is MGHDK and CDR2 is SYGVNS. V lost 3 bases to trimming and J lost 8 bases, with 16 bases between them. The CDR3 nucleotides read TGTGCCAGCAGTGATTTTAAAAACCAGTGGGAAAAACTGTTTTTT. The encoded protein is CASSDFKNQWEKLFF. Full variable domain (remainder filled in from reference TRBV25-1 and TRBJ1-4): EADIYQTPRYLVIGTGKKITLECSQTMGHDKMYWYQQDPGMELHLIHYSYGVNSTEKGDLSSESTVSRIRTEHFPLTLESARPSHTSQYLCASSDFKNQWEKLFFGSGTQLSVL.

This clone has only one observation. The chain has TRBV11-2 and TRBJ2-7; D perhaps matches TRBD2 (5 bases). Germline loops: CDR1 SGHAT, CDR2 FQNNGV. The ends were cut back, 1 base at V and 6 bases at J, with 22 bases in the middle. There are 17 residues in the CDR3. Here the CDR3 DNA reads TGTGCCAGCAGCTTAGTGGGTGGGTCAGCGGTTCTGGGCGAGCAGTACTTC. Protein: CASSLVGGSAVLGEQYF.

V and J are TRBV18 and TRBJ2-7; TRBD1 matches 8 bases. Germline loops: CDR1 KGHSH, CDR2 LQKENI. V was clipped by 3 bases and J by 7 bases; unmatched bases: 5. This CDR3 contains 13 residues. For the CDR3, the DNA is TGTGCCAGCTCACCCTCTACAGGGGGGGAGCAGTACTTC. This encodes CASSPSTGGEQYF.

The chain recombines TRBV19 with TRBJ1-3, with a possible D match to TRBD1 (5 bases). This CDR3 is built from 15 residues. CDR1 is LNHDA, CDR2 SQIVND, per germline (reference sequence). The ends were cut back, 8 bases at V and 1 base at J, with 15 bases in the middle. The CDR3 protein is CASGSGGLSGNTIYF. In DNA form, the CDR3 reads TGTGCCAGTGGATCTGGGGGACTTTCTGGAAACACCATATATTTT.

The chain links TRBV15 to TRBJ2-7; D is perhaps TRBD2 (5 bases). The germline gives CDR1 LNHNV, CDR2 YYDKDF (reference sequence). The CDR3 covers 13 residues. The V gene lost 1 base and the J gene lost 3 bases, with 7 bases spanning the gap. Here the CDR3 reads CATSRGSDYEQYF. CDR3 nucleotides: TGTGCCACCAGCAGAGGTAGCGACTACGAGCAGTACTTC.

The chain employs TRBV30 and TRBJ1-3; no clear D gene. Germline CDR1 reads GTSNPN; CDR2 reads SVGIG (reference sequence). This CDR3 is 13 amino acids long. The V and J ends lost 4 bases and 4 bases respectively, with 11 bases between them. The CDR3 spells CAWITRLGNTIYF. The CDR3 coding sequence is TGTGCCTGGATTACCAGGTTAGGAAACACCATATATTTT.

This clone was counted once. The CDR3 coding sequence is TGTGCCAGCTCACCACCTATAGGGGGTGGGGACACTGAAGCTTTCTTT. This encodes CASSPPIGGGDTEAFF. The V gene is TRBV18, the J gene TRBJ1-1; maybe TRBD1 (6 bases). Deletions cut 0 bases from V and 3 bases from J, with 14 bases between. The CDR3 totals 16 residues. Germline loops: CDR1 KGHSH, CDR2 LQKENI.

The rearrangement joins TRBV2 to TRBJ2-7, with a tentative D call TRBD1 (6 bases). Trimming took off 11 bases at V and 3 bases at J, with 17 bases between the two ends. The germline CDR1 and CDR2 sequences are SNHLY and FYNNEI. This CDR3 region has 13 residues. The CDR3 DNA sequence: TGTGCCTTACAAGAAATCAGGGGCTACGAGCAGTACTTC. Translating it yields CALQEIRGYEQYF.

This clone was observed once. The chain uses TRBV7-9 and TRBJ1-4; D not resolved. The V end was cut by 3 bases, the J end by 0 bases, with 8 bases between. The germline V gene encodes CDR1 SEHNR and CDR2 FQNEAQ (reference sequence). The CDR3 has 15 amino acids. The CDR3 coding sequence is TGTGCCAGCAGCTTCGATCTGACAACTAATGAAAAACTGTTTTTT. Protein: CASSFDLTTNEKLFF.

The rearrangement uses TRBV5-4 and TRBJ2-1; no clear D gene. This CDR3 comprises 11 residues. Looked up from germline, CDR1 is SGHNT and CDR2 is YYREEE (reference sequence). V was clipped by 3 bases and J by 13 bases, with 11 bases between them. The CDR3 nucleotides read TGTGCCAGCAGCTCCACTCAATTACAGTTCTTC. Protein sequence: CASSSTQLQFF.